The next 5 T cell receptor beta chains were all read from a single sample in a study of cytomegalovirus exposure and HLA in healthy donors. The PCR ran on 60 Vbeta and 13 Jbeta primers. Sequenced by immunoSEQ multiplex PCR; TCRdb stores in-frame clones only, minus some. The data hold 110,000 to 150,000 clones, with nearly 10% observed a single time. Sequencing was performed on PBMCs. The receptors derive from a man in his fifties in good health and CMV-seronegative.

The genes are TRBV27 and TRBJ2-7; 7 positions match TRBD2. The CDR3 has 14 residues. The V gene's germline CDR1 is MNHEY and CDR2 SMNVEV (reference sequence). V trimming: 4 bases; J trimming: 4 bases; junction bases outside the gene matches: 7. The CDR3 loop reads CASSSLAELYEQYF. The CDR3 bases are TGTGCCAGCAGTTCTCTAGCGGAACTATACGAGCAGTACTTC.

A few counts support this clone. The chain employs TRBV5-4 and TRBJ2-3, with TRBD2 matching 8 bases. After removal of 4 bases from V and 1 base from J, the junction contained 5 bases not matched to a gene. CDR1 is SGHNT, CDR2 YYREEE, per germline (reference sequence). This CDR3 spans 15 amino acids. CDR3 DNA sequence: TGTGCCAGCAGCCGCCAGACTAGCGGCACAGATACGCAGTATTTT. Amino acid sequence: CASSRQTSGTDTQYF.

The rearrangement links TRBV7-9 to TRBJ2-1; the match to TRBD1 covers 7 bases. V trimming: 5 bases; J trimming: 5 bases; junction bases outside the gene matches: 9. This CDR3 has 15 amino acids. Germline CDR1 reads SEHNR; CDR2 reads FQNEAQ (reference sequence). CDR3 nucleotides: TGTGCCAGCAGCCCCAGGGGACAGACTAACAATGAGCAGTTCTTC. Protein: CASSPRGQTNNEQFF.

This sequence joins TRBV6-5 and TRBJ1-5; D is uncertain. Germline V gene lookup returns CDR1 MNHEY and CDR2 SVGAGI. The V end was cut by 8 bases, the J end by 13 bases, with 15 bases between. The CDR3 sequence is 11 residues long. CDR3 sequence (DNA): TGTGCCAGCCGTCTGGGCGGGAGACAGCATTTT. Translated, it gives CASRLGGRQHF.

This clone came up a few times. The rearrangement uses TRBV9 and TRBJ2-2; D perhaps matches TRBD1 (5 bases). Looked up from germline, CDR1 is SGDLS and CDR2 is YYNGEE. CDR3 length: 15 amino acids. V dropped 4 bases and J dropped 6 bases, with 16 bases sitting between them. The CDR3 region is CASSPGSSVAGELFF. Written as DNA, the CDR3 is TGTGCCAGCAGCCCAGGGTCCTCGGTCGCCGGGGAGCTGTTTTTT.